These 21 T cell receptor beta chains came from one sample sequenced in a study of blood T cell repertoires in COVID-19. Produced via immunoSEQ multiplex PCR; TCRdb's table is partial and in-frame only. The sample yields around 60,000 clones, roughly 80% seen once. The sample consisted of peripheral blood. Receptor source: a man between 65 and 85 years old with acute or convalescent COVID-19.

The gene calls are TRBV3-1 (or the pseudogene TRBV3-2) and TRBJ2-5, with TRBD2 matching 8 bases. Trimming cost V 4 bases and J 5 bases; bases outside gene matches: 21. The length of the CDR3 is 19 residues. Germline loops: CDR1 LGHDT, CDR2 YNNKEL (reference sequence). The chain's CDR3 is CASSLRGAVRLAGGETQYF. CDR3 DNA sequence: TGTGCCAGCAGCCTCAGGGGAGCGGTCCGTCTAGCGGGCGGGGAGACCCAGTACTTC.

This clone was counted only a few times. The chain is built from TRBV3-1 (or the pseudogene TRBV3-2) and TRBJ2-3; D perhaps matches TRBD2 (7 bases). Germline V CDR1 and CDR2: LGHDT, YNNKEL (reference sequence). Deletions cut 2 bases from V and 4 bases from J, with 16 bases between. The CDR3 is 16 amino acids. CDR3 residues: CASSQKSGGWADTQYF. The CDR3 nucleotides read TGTGCCAGCAGCCAAAAGTCGGGGGGCTGGGCAGATACGCAGTATTTT.

This clone was picked up one time. The chain employs TRBV10-1 and TRBJ2-7; 8 bases agree with TRBD2. The V gene end was trimmed by 3 bases and the J gene end by 7 bases; junction bases not matched to a gene: 8. Germline V gene sequence: CDR1 WNHNN, CDR2 SYGVQD (reference sequence). This CDR3 has 14 amino acids. The CDR3 spells CASSDGFGRGEQYF. Written as DNA, the CDR3 is TGCGCCAGCAGTGATGGATTCGGGAGGGGGGAGCAGTACTTC.

This clone was seen a single time. The chain carries TRBV2 and TRBJ1-1; the match to TRBD1 covers 9 bases. J gave up 3 bases and V 6 bases, and 5 bases lay outside the gene matches. CDR3 length equals 14 residues. Germline V gives CDR1 SNHLY, CDR2 FYNNEI. DNA of the CDR3: TGTGCCAGCAGGAGGGACAGGGTTGACACTGAAGCTTTCTTT. Translating it yields CASRRDRVDTEAFF.

This clone was found once. This sequence joins TRBV20-1 and TRBJ1-2; D is ambiguous. There are 10 residues in the CDR3. The germline V and J ends were trimmed by 0 bases and 13 bases, with 9 bases remaining between them. Germline V gene lookup returns CDR1 DFQATT and CDR2 SNEGSKA (reference sequence). CDR3 DNA sequence: TGCAGTGCTAGAGACCCGGCGGGCACCTTC. Protein product: CSARDPAGTF.

This rearrangement joins TRBV5-4 to TRBJ1-3; D is possibly TRBD1 (5 bases). Per the germline V gene, CDR1 is SGHNT and CDR2 is YYREEE (reference sequence). V was cut by 4 bases and J by 0 bases, with 17 bases left in between. The CDR3 consists of 17 residues. The CDR3 nucleotides read TGTGCCAGCAGCCCACGCGGGGGTCCCGACTCTGGAAACACCATATATTTT. This translates into CASSPRGGPDSGNTIYF.

The rearrangement joins TRBV19 to TRBJ1-5; 8 bases match TRBD1. CDR3 length equals 16 residues. Per germline, CDR1 LNHDA and CDR2 SQIVND (reference sequence). V shed 6 bases and J 5 bases; nucleotides not matched to a gene: 12. The CDR3 DNA reads as TGTGCCAGTAGCGTAAACAGGGGGAGTGGGGATCAGCCCCAGCATTTT. Translation: CASSVNRGSGDQPQHF.

This clone occurred once. The J gene is TRBJ2-1, the V gene TRBV9; 8 bases fit TRBD1. Germline CDR1 reads SGDLS; CDR2 reads YYNGEE. The CDR3 contains 17 residues. With V trimmed by 0 bases and J by 1 base, 6 bases remained unmatched. As DNA, the CDR3 is TGTGCCAGCAGCGTAGTGAAGACAGGGGTATCCTACAATGAGCAGTTCTTC. Its protein product is CASSVVKTGVSYNEQFF.

V is TRBV28 and J is TRBJ1-4; the match to TRBD1 covers 7 bases. Per germline, CDR1 MDHEN and CDR2 SYDVKM. CDR3 length: 15 amino acids. V dropped 4 bases and J dropped 5; count of bases not matched to a gene: 7. DNA for the CDR3: TGTGCCAGCAGTTCCCGGACAGGCCTGAATGAAAAACTGTTTTTT. Amino acids: CASSSRTGLNEKLFF.

The chain recombines TRBV18 with TRBJ2-5; 8 nucleotides line up with TRBD1. Germline V gene sequence: CDR1 KGHSH, CDR2 LQKENI. V trimming: 6 bases; J trimming: 5 bases; junction bases outside the gene matches: 11. The CDR3 length is 15 residues. DNA of the CDR3: TGTGCCAGCTCTCCTGGACAGGGAAGTCTGGAGACCCAGTACTTC. Translation gives CASSPGQGSLETQYF. Using reference TRBV18 and TRBJ2-5 for the parts outside the CDR3, the full variable domain is NAGVMQNPRHLVRRRGQEARLRCSPMKGHSHVYWYRQLPEEGLKFMVYLQKENIIDESGMPKERFSAEFPKEGPSILRIQQVVRGDSAAYFCASSPGQGSLETQYFGPGTRLLVL.

This chain joins TRBV5-4 and TRBJ2-5; 11 bases line up with TRBD1. Per germline, CDR1 SGHNT and CDR2 YYREEE (reference sequence). This CDR3 spans 15 amino acids. V was clipped by 4 bases and J by 4 bases; unmatched bases: 6. The CDR3 DNA sequence: TGTGCCAGCAGCCGGGCCGGGACAGGGGGAGAGACCCAGTACTTC. Its translation is CASSRAGTGGETQYF.

The chain recombines TRBV12-5 with TRBJ1-2, with 8 bases matching TRBD1. CDR3 length: 16 amino acids. With V trimmed by 1 base and J by 5 bases, 9 bases remained unmatched. The V gene's germline CDR1 is LGHNT and CDR2 FRNRAP. The CDR3 DNA reads TGTGCTAGTGGTTTGGGACCCGGACAGGGAGCGTATGGCTACACCTTC. Translation gives CASGLGPGQGAYGYTF.

This chain links TRBV5-6 with TRBJ1-6; 7 bases line up with TRBD1. The germline V gene has CDR1 SGHDT and CDR2 YYEEEE. The CDR3 is made up of 15 amino acids. Trimming took 1 base from V and 10 from J; bases not matched to a gene: 8. The CDR3 bases are TGTGCCAGCAGCTTGAGGGGGCGCGGGGACTCACCCCTCCACTTT. Amino acids: CASSLRGRGDSPLHF.

V gene TRBV5-4 combines with J gene TRBJ1-1; the D is unclear. The germline V and J ends were trimmed by 4 bases and 4 bases, with 17 bases remaining between them. Germline lookup yields CDR1 SGHNT and CDR2 YYREEE (reference sequence). This CDR3 is built from 15 residues. CDR3 sequence: CASSPMGGLGTEAFF. The CDR3 DNA reads as TGTGCCAGCAGCCCTATGGGAGGGCTGGGCACTGAAGCTTTCTTT.

The genes are TRBV7-8 and TRBJ2-7; a weak D match, TRBD2 (6 bases). This CDR3 comprises 13 residues. From germline, CDR1 is SGHVS and CDR2 FQNEAQ. Deletions cut 1 base from V and 6 bases from J, with 10 bases between. CDR3 protein: CASSLVPGGEQYF. CDR3 DNA sequence: TGTGCCAGCAGCTTAGTGCCCGGGGGCGAGCAGTACTTC.

The rearrangement links TRBV7-9 to TRBJ1-1; D not resolved. Deletions cut 4 bases from V and 0 bases from J, with 6 bases between. CDR1 and CDR2 (germline): SEHNR, FQNEAQ (reference sequence). There are 13 residues in the CDR3. CDR3 nucleotide sequence: TGTGCCAGCAGCTCTCAGATGAACACTGAAGCTTTCTTT. Translated: CASSSQMNTEAFF.

This clone was recorded once. This chain links TRBV10-3 with TRBJ2-1; TRBD1 matches at 11 bases. The germline CDR1 and CDR2 sequences are ENHRY and SYGVKD. V shed 6 bases, J shed 9 bases, and the junction held 10 bases outside the gene matches. The CDR3 has 15 amino acids. CDR3 region: CAISGTGGPRGEQFF. The DNA for the CDR3 is TGTGCCATCAGCGGGACAGGGGGTCCCCGGGGTGAGCAGTTCTTC.

The gene calls are TRBV7-9 and TRBJ2-4, with 9 bases lining up with TRBD1. In germline, CDR1 is SEHNR, CDR2 FQNEAQ (reference sequence). This CDR3 is built from 14 residues. The J segment lost 7 bases and the V segment lost 4 bases, leaving 5 bases of the junction unmatched. CDR3 in amino acids: CASSSDRGGNIQYF. CDR3 sequence (DNA): TGTGCCAGCAGCTCGGACAGGGGAGGGAACATTCAGTACTTC.

The gene calls are TRBV21-1 and TRBJ2-3; no check of the table's D call, TRBD2, against the DNA was made. TRBV21-1 is a documented pseudogene. The CDR3 consists of 19 residues. This CDR3 reads CASSKAPSGGTRGTDTQYF. The CDR3 nucleotides read TGTGCCAGCAGCAAAGCGCCCAGCGGGGGGACTCGGGGCACAGATACGCAGTATTTT.

The chain recombines TRBV28 with TRBJ1-6; weak D call: TRBD1 (5 bases). Germline V lookup: CDR1 MDHEN, CDR2 SYDVKM. V lost 2 bases to trimming and J lost 8 bases, with 10 bases between them. The CDR3 consists of 14 residues. The CDR3 loop is CASSLRQPDSPLHF. CDR3 in DNA: TGTGCCAGCAGTTTAAGACAGCCGGATTCACCCCTCCACTTT.

The J gene is TRBJ2-3, the V gene TRBV15; the match to TRBD2 covers 9 bases. V shed 3 bases and J 0 bases; nucleotides not matched to a gene: 1. The germline V gene encodes CDR1 LNHNV and CDR2 YYDKDF (reference sequence). The CDR3 loop spans 15 amino acids. CDR3 region: CATSRLAGSTDTQYF. DNA for the CDR3: TGTGCCACCAGCAGGCTAGCGGGGAGCACAGATACGCAGTATTTT.